This T cell receptor (beta chain) was found in a study of T cell responses to AZD1222 COVID-19 vaccine. Study results and caveats: Only five or six AZD1222 recipients were seropositive at baseline. Unmutated variant regions are reportedly the target of nearly half of TCRs that are spike-specific. Most donors were white British, females outnumbered males, and clonal diversity was possibly underestimated.

In regard to this clone: No antigen is known for it.

The V and J ends lost 5 bases and 0 bases respectively, with 22 bases between them. The CDR3 consists of 19 residues. Germline V gives CDR1 SGHTA, CDR2 FQGNSA. TCRdb's table, derived via immunoSEQ multiplex PCR, lists solely in-frame clones and lacks some. The repertoire includes about 170,000 clones, about nine tenths of them detected once, and less than 1.6% sits in the top ten. The chain combines TRBV7-2 with TRBJ1-4; D is unresolved. The clonotype was recovered from an adult in good health. This specimen was peripheral blood, taken on day 0 of AZD1222 vaccination. DNA of the CDR3: TGTGCCAGCAGCCTTGTAAGGAAGGACCCGAATGCAACTAATGAAAAACTGTTTTTT. Protein: CASSLVRKDPNATNEKLFF. Together with reference TRBV7-2 and TRBJ1-4, the CDR3 gives the full variable domain: GAGVSQSPSNKVTEKGKDVELRCDPISGHTALYWYRQSLGQGLEFLIYFQGNSAPDKSGLPSDRFSAERTGGSVSTLTIQRTQQEDSAVYLCASSLVRKDPNATNEKLFFGSGTQLSVL.